The rows below give T cell receptor beta chains drawn from one sample of a study of response to subunit inactivated influenza vaccine. TCRdb called the RT-PCR reads again in MiXCR, with one record for every CDR3 protein. The sample lists about 830,000 distinct CDR3 sequences, under 20% occurring once. Here the sequenced sample was PBMCs from blood, taken around 5 days after vaccination. The receptors here all came from a middle-aged man who received an inactivated influenza vaccine. Each CDR3 is given with its conserved first and last residue. The D gene is left open where the match is weak. Rows may omit the clone size; those that give it use once, few, many or a size class.

D	V	J	size	CDR3	DNA
-	TRBV5-1	TRBJ2-7	many	CASSLTGSWVEQYF	TGCGCCAGCAGCTTGACAGGTAGTTGGGTTGAGCAGTACTTC
-	TRBV7-8	TRBJ2-5	-	CASSPRAAQETQYF	TGTGCCAGCAGCCCGCGGGCAGCTCAAGAGACCCAGTACTTC
-	TRBV6-1	TRBJ2-5	few	CASSGGRYQETQYF	TGTGCCAGCAGTGGGGGAAGGTACCAAGAGACCCAGTACTTC
-	TRBV10-3	TRBJ2-6	-	CAISEDNSGANVLTF	TGTGCCATCAGTGAGGACAACTCTGGGGCCAACGTCCTGACTTTC
TRBD1	TRBV20-1	TRBJ1-6	few	CSALTGGNSPLHF	TGCAGTGCCCTGACAGGGGGCAATTCACCCCTCCACTTT
TRBD2	TRBV29-1	TRBJ2-1	many	CSVEGLATYNEQFF	TGCAGCGTTGAGGGACTAGCGACCTACAATGAGCAGTTCTTC
-	TRBV5-6	TRBJ2-5	-	CASGLRGRETQYF	TGTGCCAGCGGACTCCGGGGTAGGGAGACCCAGTACTTC
-	TRBV4-2	TRBJ1-2	-	CASSQAGGPGADYTF	TGTGCCAGCAGCCAAGCCGGAGGACCCGGCGCTGACTACACCTTC
TRBD2	TRBV18	TRBJ2-5	-	CASSLAAGGQGTQYF	TGTGCCAGCTCACTAGCGGCGGGAGGCCAAGGGACCCAGTACTTC
TRBD1	TRBV4-2	TRBJ2-2	-	CASSQIDRVFTGELFF	TGTGCCAGCAGCCAAATAGACAGGGTTTTCACCGGGGAGCTGTTTTTT
TRBD2	TRBV4-3	TRBJ2-7	-	CASSPSRIAGTSGYEQYF	TGCGCCAGCAGCCCCTCTCGAATTGCCGGGACTAGCGGCTACGAGCAGTACTTC
TRBD2	TRBV6-4	TRBJ2-7	few	CASSPRHQRPGLAGGISSYEQYF	TGTGCCAGCAGTCCAAGACACCAGAGACCGGGACTAGCGGGGGGGATCAGCTCCTACGAGCAGTACTTC
-	TRBV27	TRBJ1-5	few	CASSLSTGSNQPQHF	TGTGCCAGCAGTTTATCTACAGGGAGCAATCAGCCCCAGCATTTT
TRBD1	TRBV5-1	TRBJ2-1	-	CASSSGPTGVNNEQFF	TGCGCCAGCAGCTCTGGACCGACAGGGGTAAACAATGAGCAGTTCTTC
-	TRBV20-1	TRBJ1-1	few	CSAHKGRPIMNTEAFF	TGCAGTGCTCACAAAGGCAGGCCAATCATGAACACTGAAGCTTTCTTT
-	TRBV15	TRBJ2-2	many	CATSRPNTGELFF	TGTGCCACCAGCAGACCTAACACCGGGGAGCTGTTTTTT
-	TRBV20-1	TRBJ2-2	many	CSARDTGRRGPNTGELFF	TGCAGTGCTAGAGATACTGGGCGGCGGGGGCCGAACACCGGGGAGCTGTTTTTT
-	TRBV14	TRBJ1-6	many	CASSQGGSYNSPLHF	TGTGCCAGCAGCCAGGGGGGCTCCTATAATTCACCCCTCCACTTT
-	TRBV5-1	TRBJ2-3	many	CASSLATRTNTDTQYF	TGCGCCAGCAGCTTGGCCACCAGGACGAACACAGATACGCAGTATTTT
-	TRBV12-3/TRBV12-4	TRBJ2-7	-	CASSLVDSSYEQYF	TGTGCCAGCAGCCTCGTGGACAGCTCCTACGAGCAGTACTTC
-	TRBV29-1	TRBJ2-3	many	CSLVTDTQYF	TGCAGCCTTGTCACAGATACGCAGTATTTT
-	TRBV5-1	TRBJ1-2	many	CASGNRDGYGYTF	TGCGCCAGCGGTAACAGGGATGGCTATGGCTACACCTTC